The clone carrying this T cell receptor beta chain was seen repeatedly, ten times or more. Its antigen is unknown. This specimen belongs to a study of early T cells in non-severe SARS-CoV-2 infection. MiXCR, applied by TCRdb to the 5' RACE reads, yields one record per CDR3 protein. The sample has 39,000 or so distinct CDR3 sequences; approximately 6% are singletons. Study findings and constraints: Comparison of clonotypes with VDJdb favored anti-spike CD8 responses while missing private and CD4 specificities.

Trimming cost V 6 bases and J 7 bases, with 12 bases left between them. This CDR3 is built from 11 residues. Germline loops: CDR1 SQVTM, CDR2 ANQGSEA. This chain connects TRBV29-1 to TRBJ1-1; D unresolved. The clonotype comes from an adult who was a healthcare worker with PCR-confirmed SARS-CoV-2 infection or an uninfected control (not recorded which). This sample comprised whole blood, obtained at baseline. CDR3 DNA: TGCAGCGTGGAAAATCTCGGTGAAGCTTTCTTT. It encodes CSVENLGEAFF.